The clone carrying this T cell receptor beta chain was counted only a few times. The CDR3 contains 15 residues. Trimming shortened V by 5 bases and J by 2 bases, and 15 bases separated the two germline ends. Germline V gene sequence: CDR1 MNHEY, CDR2 SVGAGI. This entry comes from a study of T-cell memory formation after mild COVID-19. TCRdb fed the 5' RACE reads into MiXCR, producing one record per CDR3 protein. The sample includes 40,000 to 60,000 distinct CDR3 sequences, 25% to 30% of them seen just once. This TCR was recovered from a man aged 18 to 35 who had mild COVID-19 (a few samples of this study predate the infection). Cell type and time point are not known. The sequenced sample was PBMCs or a T cell subset sorted from them (not recorded which). This rearrangement joins TRBV6-5 to TRBJ1-1; D unresolved. The CDR3 loop reads CASSPTSGPNTEAFF. The CDR3, as DNA: TGTGCCAGCAGTCCTACCTCCGGACCTAACACTGAAGCTTTCTTT.